These 8 T cell receptor beta chains originate from one sample sequenced in a study of blood T cell repertoires in COVID-19. Method: immunoSEQ multiplex PCR; TCRdb's copy keeps in-frame clones and lacks some. The sample includes a few hundred thousand clones, about 88% seen only once; the top ten take roughly 3.9%. Sequenced: peripheral blood. These receptors were obtained from a man aged 55 to 69 who had recovered from COVID-19.

The V call is TRBV27, the J call TRBJ1-1, with D possibly being TRBD1 (5 bases). The CDR3 is 12 amino acids. CDR1 and CDR2 (germline): MNHEY, SMNVEV (reference sequence). The CDR3 coding sequence is TGTGTCACGAGGTCCGGGGGTACTGAAGCTTTCTTT. It encodes CVTRSGGTEAFF.

V usage is TRBV7-2 and J usage is TRBJ2-3; unclear D gene. V was shortened by 5 bases and J by 3 bases, with 15 bases between the two germline ends. CDR3 length: 15 amino acids. Per germline, CDR1 SGHTA and CDR2 FQGNSA. Here the CDR3 reads CASSPREVLTDTQYF. The CDR3 nucleotides read TGTGCCAGCAGCCCCCGAGAGGTCCTGACAGATACGCAGTATTTT.

The chain uses TRBV2 and TRBJ2-2; 9 bases agree with TRBD1. V shed 6 bases, J shed 4 bases, and the junction held 9 bases outside the gene matches. The CDR3 has 16 amino acids. Germline loops: CDR1 SNHLY, CDR2 FYNNEI. The CDR3 loop is CASRARGQGGTGELFF. The CDR3 DNA follows: TGTGCCAGCAGAGCCCGGGGACAGGGTGGCACCGGGGAGCTGTTTTTT.

CDR3 sequence: CASSDGTGTTQYF. The CDR3, as DNA: TGTGCCAGCAGTGACGGTACAGGGACGACCCAGTACTTC. V is TRBV6-4 and J is TRBJ2-5, with D perhaps TRBD1 (6 bases). V lost 2 bases and J lost 7, with 11 bases in between. CDR3 length equals 13 residues. Germline CDR1 reads MRHNA; CDR2 reads SNTAGT.

The V and J genes are TRBV5-1 and TRBJ1-6; D unresolved. V was shortened by 0 bases and J by 11 bases, with 12 bases between the two germline ends. CDR3 length equals 14 residues. In germline, CDR1 is SGHRS, CDR2 YFSETQ. The CDR3, as DNA: TGCGCCAGCAGCTTGGTAGGTAGGGAGGCACCCCTCCACTTT. The encoded protein is CASSLVGREAPLHF.

This chain uses TRBV11-3 with TRBJ2-1, with 8 bases matching TRBD2. Germline-derived CDR1 and CDR2 are SGHNT and YENEEA. The ends lost 4 bases at V and 9 bases at J; junction bases unmatched: 11. The CDR3 is 15 amino acids. CDR3 loop: CASSSGGAGTSEQFF. CDR3 sequence (DNA): TGTGCCAGCAGCTCCGGGGGGGCCGGAACGAGTGAGCAGTTCTTC.

The chain employs TRBV6-5 and TRBJ1-2; D not resolved. V was pared by 4 bases and J by 6 bases, with 6 bases between. The CDR3 runs 11 residues. Germline CDR1 MNHEY, CDR2 SVGAGI. The CDR3 sequence is CASSSGDGYTF. CDR3 nucleotide sequence: TGTGCCAGCAGTTCCGGAGATGGCTACACCTTC.

The chain couples TRBV6-5 to TRBJ1-1, with D perhaps TRBD1 (6 bases). In germline, CDR1 is MNHEY, CDR2 SVGAGI. This CDR3 has 13 amino acids. V was trimmed by 2 bases and J by 4 bases, leaving 8 bases between them. CDR3 sequence: CASSYPGVTEAFF. CDR3 DNA sequence: TGTGCCAGCAGTTACCCAGGGGTCACTGAAGCTTTCTTT.